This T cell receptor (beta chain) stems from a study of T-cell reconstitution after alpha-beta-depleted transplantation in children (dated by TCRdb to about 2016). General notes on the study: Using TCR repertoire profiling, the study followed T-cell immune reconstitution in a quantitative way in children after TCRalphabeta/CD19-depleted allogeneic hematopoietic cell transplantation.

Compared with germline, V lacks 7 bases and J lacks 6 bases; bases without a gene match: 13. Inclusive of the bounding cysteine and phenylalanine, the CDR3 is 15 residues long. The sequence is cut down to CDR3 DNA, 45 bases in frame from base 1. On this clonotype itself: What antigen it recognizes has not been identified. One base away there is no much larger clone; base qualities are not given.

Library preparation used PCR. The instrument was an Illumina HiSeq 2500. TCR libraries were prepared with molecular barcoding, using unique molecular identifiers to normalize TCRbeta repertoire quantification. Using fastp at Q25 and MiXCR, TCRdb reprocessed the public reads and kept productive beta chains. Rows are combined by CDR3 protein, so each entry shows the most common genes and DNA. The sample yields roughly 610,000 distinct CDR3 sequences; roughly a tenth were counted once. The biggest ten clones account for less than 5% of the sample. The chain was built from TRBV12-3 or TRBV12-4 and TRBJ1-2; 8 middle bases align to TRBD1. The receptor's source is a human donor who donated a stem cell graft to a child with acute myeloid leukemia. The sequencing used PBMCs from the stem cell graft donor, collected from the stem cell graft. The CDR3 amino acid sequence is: CASTALDRVSNGYTF. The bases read TGTGCCAGCACCGCCTTGGACAGGGTATCAAATGGCTACACCTTC.